This paragraph reports one TCR beta chain. CDR3 size: 14 residues. The germline CDR1 and CDR2 sequences are ENHRY and SYGVKD. With 6 bases clipped from V and 8 bases from J, the junction kept 12 bases outside the gene matches. These data originate in a study of blood T cell repertoires in COVID-19. Across the study: PBMCs, B-cell-depleted T cells, or T cells provided the cDNA or gDNA that made up the material.

Sequencing used immunoSEQ multiplex PCR; TCRdb keeps in-frame clones, though not all of them. Of just over 150,000 clones listed, 75% to 90% were seen once; the top ten hold 3% to 4%. The TCR sequence derives from a human donor with acute or convalescent COVID-19. The donor label of this sample is uncertain. This chain connects TRBV10-3 to TRBJ1-2, with 7 bases lining up with TRBD1. Sequenced input: peripheral blood. The CDR3 is CAIRKQGSYEGYTF. The CDR3 region has the DNA TGTGCCATCAGAAAACAGGGGTCGTACGAAGGCTACACCTTC.